These 5 T cell receptor beta chains came from one sample sequenced in a study of shared clonotypes between healthy human individuals. This table comes from immunoSEQ multiplex PCR, and its TCRdb copy is limited to in-frame clones, with some not included. The data contain 950,000 to 1,100,000 clones, 75% of them singletons. Material for sequencing was memory CD4+ T cells sorted from blood. Subset indicated: CD45RA-negative fraction. These receptors came from a man aged 18 to 29 in good health.

V and J are TRBV19 and TRBJ2-3; maybe TRBD1 (6 bases). This CDR3 contains 14 residues. Germline assignment: CDR1 LNHDA and CDR2 SQIVND (reference sequence). V was trimmed by 7 bases and J by 3 bases, leaving 14 bases between them. The chain's CDR3 is CASTPRGRTDTQYF. Here the CDR3 DNA reads TGTGCCAGTACCCCCAGGGGCAGGACAGATACGCAGTATTTT.

This clone was detected once. The chain carries TRBV7-9 and TRBJ2-1; 9 bases line up with TRBD2. Germline V CDR1 and CDR2: SEHNR, FQNEAQ (reference sequence). The CDR3 is 17 residues long. J lost 2 bases, V lost 5 bases, and 10 bases had no gene match. The chain's CDR3 is CASSHRGGGVTYNEQFF. CDR3 nucleotides: TGTGCCAGCAGCCATCGAGGCGGGGGGGTGACCTACAATGAGCAGTTCTTC.

The chain is built from TRBV9 and TRBJ2-6; D is unclear. In germline, CDR1 is SGDLS, CDR2 YYNGEE. Between the trimmed V and J ends, which lost 2 bases and 1 base, there was a span of 1 base. CDR3 length: 13 amino acids. The CDR3 DNA follows: TGTGCCAGCAGCGTTTCTGGGGCCAACGTCCTGACTTTC. This codes for CASSVSGANVLTF.

The V call is TRBV30, the J call TRBJ1-4; 8 bases line up with TRBD1. The CDR3 consists of 13 residues. The V segment lost 3 bases and the J segment 13 bases; nucleotides outside the gene matches: 10. CDR1 and CDR2 from the germline V gene are GTSNPN and SVGIG (reference sequence). In DNA, the CDR3 is TGTGCCTGGAGGGGAGACAGGGGAGGAAGACTGTTTTTT. Protein product: CAWRGDRGGRLFF.

V usage is TRBV7-8 and J usage is TRBJ2-7; D is ambiguous. The CDR3 consists of 12 residues. CDR1 SGHVS and CDR2 FQNEAQ come from the germline V gene. V was trimmed by 1 base and J by 6 bases, leaving 7 bases between them. The CDR3 region is CASSLVGLEQYF. CDR3 DNA sequence: TGTGCCAGCAGCTTAGTAGGGCTCGAGCAGTACTTC.